Ten or more counts support the clone carrying this T cell receptor beta chain. The entry originates in a study of T-cell reconstitution after alpha-beta-depleted transplantation in children. Per the germline V gene, CDR1 is DFQATT and CDR2 is SNEGSKA (reference sequence). The CDR3 runs to 16 residues. The junction had 7 bases not matched to a gene; V was cut back by 2 bases and J by 1 base. The TCRbeta library incorporated unique molecular identifiers. TCRdb re-called the PCR reads with MiXCR, one entry per CDR3 protein. The sample has 190,000 or so distinct CDR3 sequences, more than 6.5% seen once. V and J are TRBV20-1 and TRBJ2-5; 10 nucleotides agree with TRBD2. The specimen comprised PBMCs from the stem cell graft donor, sampled from the stem cell graft. This sequence originates from a human donor who donated a stem cell graft to a child with Wiskott-Aldrich syndrome. The CDR3 DNA reads as TGCAGTGCTAGAACTTTGAGCGGGAGGGGCCAAGAGACCCAGTACTTC. Translation gives CSARTLSGRGQETQYF.